This T cell receptor beta chain was documented in a study of CD8+CD57+ T cells in acquired aplastic anemia. On this clonotype itself: Its cognate antigen is unknown.

Germline V gene lookup returns CDR1 SGHTA and CDR2 FQGTGA. V gave up 6 bases and J gave up 7 bases; unmatched junction bases: 14. The length of the CDR3 is 15 residues. Whoever was chosen for sequencing had shown CD8+CD57+ cell expansion by flow cytometry. No therapy had been given to the patients at the time of blood sampling. Profiling that covered TCR beta VDJ and CDR3 relied on genomic DNA as its template. Using its own MiXCR run on the reads, TCRdb lists one record per CDR3 protein. The sample shows approximately 260,000 distinct CDR3 sequences, roughly 80% of them seen only once. Study findings and constraints: Patients and controls turned out to have approximately 29 CD8+ CDR3 sequences in common.

What was sequenced was sorted CD4+, CD8+, or CD8+CD57+ T cells (not recorded which) from PBMCs. The chain couples TRBV7-3 to TRBJ1-1, with 7 bases matching TRBD1. The receptor was isolated from a human donor with aplastic anemia. CDR3 DNA: TGTGCCAGCAGTTTAGACCTGACAGGGAAAGATGAAGCTTTCTTT. It is translated as CASSLDLTGKDEAFF.